A single sample is the source of the 20 T cell receptor beta chains below, sequenced in a study of T cells in Graves' hyperthyroidism and ophthalmopathy. TCR beta CDR3 region amplification was performed from RNA transcripts. Initially, a first-round RT-PCR of the TCR CDR3 employed the HTBI primer set. From the multiplex PCR reads, TCRdb called clonotypes with MiXCR, one entry per CDR3 protein. The table lists about 200,000 distinct CDR3 sequences, approximately 16% of them singletons, with about 41% in the top ten. What was sequenced was blood. These receptors came from a man aged 35-49 years with Graves' hyperthyroidism.

This clonotype was counted ten times or more. The chain recombines TRBV2 with TRBJ2-5, with TRBD2 as a possible D gene (6 bases). The CDR3 spans 12 residues. V dropped 8 bases and J dropped 3 bases, with 10 bases sitting between them. The germline CDR1 and CDR2 sequences are SNHLY and FYNNEI. CDR3 amino acids: CASLRGEETQYF. The CDR3 DNA reads as TGTGCCAGCCTGCGGGGAGAAGAGACCCAGTACTTC.

This clonotype was detected only a few times. The V gene is TRBV27, the J gene TRBJ2-5; the D gene could be TRBD1 or TRBD2 (5 bases each). In germline, CDR1 is MNHEY, CDR2 SMNVEV (reference sequence). Trimming removed 11 bases at V and 0 bases at J, with 16 bases between. This CDR3 comprises 14 residues. CDR3 sequence: CAPRDPVNQETQYF. The CDR3 nucleotides read TGTGCCCCCAGGGACCCAGTCAACCAAGAGACCCAGTACTTC.

This clonotype was counted a few times. This rearrangement joins TRBV27 to TRBJ2-7; perhaps TRBD1 as D (6 bases). CDR1 is MNHEY and CDR2 is SMNVEV in the germline V gene (reference sequence). The CDR3 extends over 11 amino acids. Trimming left V 9 bases short and J 0 bases short, with 6 bases between. The CDR3 nucleotides read TGTGCCAGACAGGGCTCCTACGAGCAGTACTTC. Protein sequence: CARQGSYEQYF.

The chain couples TRBV7-2 to TRBJ2-5; D not resolved. This CDR3 is built from 16 residues. V was trimmed by 1 base and J by 1 base, leaving 13 bases between them. CDR1 and CDR2 (germline): SGHTA, FQGNSA. In nucleotides, the CDR3 is TGTGCCAGCAGCTTAGACGAGACCCCCCCCCAAGAGACCCAGTACTTC. This sequence encodes CASSLDETPPQETQYF.

Many counts were recorded for this clonotype. This chain uses TRBV12-3 or TRBV12-4 with TRBJ2-1; 9 bases align to TRBD2. V lost 6 bases and J lost 8; bases outside the gene matches: 8. This CDR3 spans 14 amino acids. CDR3 in amino acids: CASSPGTSRDEQFF. In DNA, the CDR3 is TGTGCCAGCAGCCCGGGGACTAGCAGGGATGAGCAGTTCTTC.

The count of this clonotype is one. The chain joins TRBV4-1 to TRBJ2-6; D assignment may be TRBD1 or TRBD2 (5 bases each). The V gene's germline CDR1 is MGHRA and CDR2 YSYEKL. V gave up 4 bases and J gave up 2 bases, with 15 bases separating them. The length of the CDR3 is 17 residues. The CDR3 bases are TGCGCCAGCAGCCCCTTTGGGGCCGGGACTGGGGCCAACGTCCTGACTTTC. Translation: CASSPFGAGTGANVLTF.

The gene calls are TRBV20-1 and TRBJ2-3; 9 nucleotides line up with TRBD2. The CDR3 is 16 residues long. J was trimmed by 4 bases and V by 3 bases; bases with no gene match: 11. Germline CDR1 is DFQATT and CDR2 is SNEGSKA (reference sequence). The CDR3 coding sequence is TGCAGTGCTAGTGGGCTGGCGGGGGGGCCCTCAGATACGCAGTATTTT. Protein sequence: CSASGLAGGPSDTQYF.

This chain joins TRBV7-3 and TRBJ1-1; D is perhaps TRBD1 (5 bases). Trimming took 5 bases from V and 1 from J, leaving 14 bases between them. This CDR3 has 15 amino acids. Germline V lookup: CDR1 SGHTA, CDR2 FQGTGA. The CDR3 reads CASSGPHGTNTEAFF. The DNA for the CDR3 is TGTGCCAGCAGCGGTCCCCACGGGACGAACACTGAAGCTTTCTTT. Filled out from reference TRBV7-3 and TRBJ1-1, the complete variable domain reads GAGVSQTPSNKVTEKGKYVELRCDPISGHTALYWYRQSLGQGPEFLIYFQGTGAADDSGLPNDRFFAVRPEGSVSTLKIQRTERGDSAVYLCASSGPHGTNTEAFFGQGTRLTVV.

This clonotype was recorded many times. The chain has TRBV20-1 and TRBJ2-7, with 10 bases matching TRBD2. There are 15 residues in the CDR3. Per the germline V gene, CDR1 is DFQATT and CDR2 is SNEGSKA (reference sequence). V shed 0 bases and J 4 bases; nucleotides not matched to a gene: 6. The CDR3 nucleotides read TGCAGTGCTAGAGATCAGCGGGGGGGCAGATACGAGCAGTACTTC. It yields the protein CSARDQRGGRYEQYF.

There are many counts of this clonotype. Its ends do not fully match the called genes, so a read error is possible. The genes are TRBV29-1 and TRBJ2-7; 7 bases line up with TRBD1. Germline CDR1 SQVTM, CDR2 ANQGSEA. This CDR3 is built from 14 residues. CDR3 sequence reads: CSVDRQGGSSEQYF. In nucleotides, the CDR3 is TGCAGCGTCGACAGACAGGGTGGCTCCTCCGAGCAGTACTTC.

This clonotype was seen many times. CDR3 amino acids: CSAILADSSYNEQFF. The CDR3 nucleotides read TGCAGTGCTATTTTGGCGGACAGCTCCTACAATGAGCAGTTCTTC. The chain carries TRBV20-1 and TRBJ2-1; maybe TRBD1 (6 bases). V shed 4 bases and J shed 0 bases, with 13 bases lying between them. Germline loops: CDR1 DFQATT, CDR2 SNEGSKA (reference sequence). The CDR3 length is 15 residues.

At least ten counts were recorded for this clonotype. V usage is TRBV28 and J usage is TRBJ2-1; possible D gene TRBD2, 6 bases. Germline CDR1 reads MDHEN; CDR2 reads SYDVKM. Deletions cut 10 bases from V and 8 bases from J, with 18 bases between. The CDR3 is made up of 13 amino acids. CDR3 sequence reads: CATSGRMTDEQFF. The CDR3 nucleotides are TGTGCCACTTCGGGGAGGATGACCGATGAGCAGTTCTTC.

In its sample, this clonotype was seen many times. The chain joins TRBV20-1 to TRBJ2-3; 8 bases map to TRBD1. The V gene end was trimmed by 3 bases and the J gene end by 6 bases; junction bases not matched to a gene: 8. This CDR3 is 14 amino acids long. Germline loops: CDR1 DFQATT, CDR2 SNEGSKA (reference sequence). CDR3 DNA sequence: TGCAGTGCTAGCTGGCAGGGGGCAATGGATACGCAGTATTTT. Residues: CSASWQGAMDTQYF.

This clonotype was seen many times. This chain joins TRBV7-2 and TRBJ2-7; D is perhaps TRBD1 (6 bases). Germline CDR1 reads SGHTA; CDR2 reads FQGNSA. V lost 5 bases, J lost 3 bases, and 14 bases lay in between. The CDR3 has 14 amino acids. CDR3: CASSAPPGDYEQYF. CDR3 nucleotide sequence: TGTGCCAGCAGCGCCCCCCCAGGGGACTACGAGCAGTACTTC.

This clonotype was counted many times. The DNA for the CDR3 is TGCGCCAGCAGCTTGCGGGCCTCTTCGAATCCAAACTATGGCTACACCTTC. Translating gives CASSLRASSNPNYGYTF. This rearrangement joins TRBV5-1 to TRBJ1-2; D gene uncertain. Germline lookup yields CDR1 SGHRS and CDR2 YFSETQ. V lost 1 base and J 2 bases, leaving 18 bases between the germline ends. The CDR3 loop spans 17 amino acids.

In its sample, this clonotype was seen a few times. The chain joins TRBV5-6 to TRBJ2-6; 8 nucleotides line up with TRBD1. After removal of 4 bases from V and 3 bases from J, the junction contained 9 bases not matched to a gene. Germline V gives CDR1 SGHDT, CDR2 YYEEEE. This CDR3 region has 17 residues. The CDR3 bases are TGTGCCAGCAGCCAACAGGGGGGAATGGGTGGGGCCAACGTCCTGACTTTC. Its protein product is CASSQQGGMGGANVLTF.

V gene TRBV4-2 combines with J gene TRBJ2-5, with 12 positions matching TRBD1. Per germline, CDR1 LGHNA and CDR2 YNFKEQ. Germline trimming cut 4 bases from V and 4 bases from J; bases unmatched to any gene: 10. There are 17 residues in the CDR3. The DNA for the CDR3 is TGTGCCAGCAGCCTCGGGACAGGGGGCGCGGAGGGAGAGACCCAGTACTTC. This codes for CASSLGTGGAEGETQYF.

The table lists this clonotype with a few counts. V is TRBV3-1 and J is TRBJ2-1, with TRBD2 matching 7 bases. Germline-derived CDR1 and CDR2 are LGHDT and YNNKEL (reference sequence). The V gene end was trimmed by 2 bases and the J gene end by 3 bases; junction bases not matched to a gene: 1. This CDR3 region has 14 residues. CDR3 amino acids: CASSQSGVYNEQFF. CDR3 DNA sequence: TGTGCCAGCAGCCAAAGCGGGGTCTACAATGAGCAGTTCTTC.

This clonotype came up once. The V gene is TRBV11-3, the J gene TRBJ1-5, with D possibly being TRBD1 (6 bases). The V gene lost 5 bases and the J gene lost 7 bases, with 12 bases spanning the gap. CDR3 length equals 13 residues. From germline, CDR1 is SGHNT and CDR2 YENEEA. DNA of the CDR3: TGTGCCAGCAGCACACGGGGGCGGCAGCCCCAGCATTTT. It specifies CASSTRGRQPQHF. Based on the CDR3 plus reference TRBV11-3 and TRBJ1-5, the full variable domain is EAGVVQSPRYKIIEKKQPVAFWCNPISGHNTLYWYLQNLGQGPELLIRYENEEAVDDSQLPKDRFSAERLKGVDSTLKIQPAELGDSAVYLCASSTRGRQPQHFGDGTRLSIL.

This clonotype showed up many times. The rearrangement links TRBV7-2 to TRBJ2-5; 10 bases are a match to TRBD2. The germline CDR1 and CDR2 sequences are SGHTA and FQGNSA. J gave up 3 bases and V 4 bases, and 2 bases lay outside the gene matches. The CDR3 length is 14 residues. The CDR3 reads CASSSGLAEETQYF. The CDR3 DNA follows: TGTGCCAGCAGCTCCGGACTAGCGGAAGAGACCCAGTACTTC.